These 18 T cell receptor beta chains were all obtained from the same sample, sequenced in a study of monozygotic twins with inflammatory bowel disease. With the 5' RACE reads reprocessed, TCRdb shows one record per CDR3 protein and no DNA. This specimen shows 330,000 or so distinct CDR3 sequences; the ten leading clones hold approximately 2%. The sample taken for sequencing was blood. The receptors originated from a human donor with ulcerative colitis or Crohn's disease, or a healthy co-twin of an affected twin (not recorded which).

The chain links TRBV4-3 to TRBJ2-2; the D gene TCRdb calls, TRBD2, cannot be checked with no DNA. The V gene's germline CDR1 is LGHNA and CDR2 YSLEER. The CDR3 sequence is 19 residues long. CDR3 loop: CASSQDHGRGGSYTGELFF.

The chain has TRBV3-1 and TRBJ2-1; TCRdb designates TRBD2, a call that cannot be tested without DNA. This CDR3 spans 14 amino acids. The germline CDR1 and CDR2 sequences are LGHDT and YNNKEL (reference sequence). CDR3 region: CASSQLAGDNEQFF.

The V call is TRBV5-1, the J call TRBJ2-3; the D call of TRBD1 rests on TCRdb alone, since no DNA is present to check it. This CDR3 has 15 residues. From germline, CDR1 is SGHRS and CDR2 YFSETQ. CDR3 in amino acids: CASSLEGANTDTQYF. The full variable domain, its missing parts supplied by reference TRBV5-1 and TRBJ2-3, is KAGVTQTPRYLIKTRGQQVTLSCSPISGHRSVSWYQQTPGQGLQFLFEYFSETQRNKGNFPGRFSGRQFSNSRSEMNVSTLELGDSALYLCASSLEGANTDTQYFGPGTRLTVL.

The chain recombines TRBV7-2 with TRBJ1-2. This CDR3 is built from 12 residues. CDR1 SGHTA and CDR2 FQGNSA come from the germline V gene. The CDR3: CASNREGYGYTF.

J is TRBJ2-1 and V is TRBV20-1; TCRdb's D gene call, TRBD1, goes unchecked for lack of DNA. Germline V CDR1 and CDR2: DFQATT, SNEGSKA (reference sequence). CDR3 length: 16 amino acids. This CDR3 is CSARDLTSGGYNEQFF.

The chain joins TRBV20-1 to TRBJ1-2. Germline-derived CDR1 and CDR2 are DFQATT and SNEGSKA (reference sequence). This CDR3 spans 13 amino acids. The CDR3 sequence: CSAGQHANYGYTF.

The rearrangement joins TRBV4-1 to TRBJ2-7; TCRdb picks TRBD1, but there is no DNA to check that call. The CDR3 totals 17 residues. Germline CDR1 reads MGHRA; CDR2 reads YSYEKL. The CDR3 region is CASSQAGQNRGLSEQYF.

V usage is TRBV11-2 and J usage is TRBJ2-2; no DNA is available, so the TRBD2 call from TCRdb remains unchecked. Looked up from germline, CDR1 is SGHAT and CDR2 is FQNNGV. The CDR3 extends over 15 amino acids. The CDR3 reads CASRYGGEDTGELFF.

The chain has TRBV7-2 and TRBJ2-7; TCRdb's D call of TRBD2 is untestable without DNA. CDR1 SGHTA and CDR2 FQGNSA come from the germline V gene. This CDR3 is 14 amino acids long. The CDR3 loop reads CDSSSASGAYEQYF.

The chain uses TRBV9 and TRBJ2-1; there is no DNA to check the TCRdb D call of TRBD2. This CDR3 spans 18 amino acids. CDR1 and CDR2 (germline): SGDLS, YYNGEE. The CDR3 loop is CASSVDPNSGPHHNEQFF.

This CDR3 is CASSELGVIHEQYF. The V call is TRBV14, the J call TRBJ2-7; the TCRdb call, TRBD2, lacks DNA for checking. Germline V gene data show CDR1 as SGHDN and CDR2 as FVKESK. This CDR3 has 14 residues.

V usage is TRBV15 and J usage is TRBJ2-7; TCRdb selects TRBD1, and the lack of DNA leaves this call unchecked. This CDR3 region has 14 residues. From germline, CDR1 is LNHNV and CDR2 YYDKDF (reference sequence). CDR3 region: CATTLGQGSYEQYF.

This rearrangement joins TRBV6-2 or TRBV6-3 to TRBJ2-3; TCRdb calls TRBD2, which cannot be checked without DNA. The V gene's germline CDR1 is MNHEY and CDR2 SVGEGT. The CDR3 is 14 amino acids. The CDR3 spells CASSLAVESDTQYF.

The genes are TRBV6-5 and TRBJ2-2. From germline, CDR1 is MNHEY and CDR2 SVGAGI. This CDR3 contains 13 residues. The CDR3 spells CASSSQNTGELFF.

The V gene is TRBV3-1, the J gene TRBJ2-3; absent DNA, TCRdb's TRBD2 call cannot be checked. The CDR3 sequence is 18 residues long. Germline V gene sequence: CDR1 LGHDT, CDR2 YNNKEL (reference sequence). CDR3 amino acids: CASSQDGTDGGDADTQYF.

The rearrangement uses TRBV20-1 and TRBJ1-5; as DNA is missing, the TRBD1 call by TCRdb cannot be tested. The CDR3 covers 15 residues. Germline V gene sequence: CDR1 DFQATT, CDR2 SNEGSKA (reference sequence). The CDR3 protein is CSAGTTGVYNQPQHF.

The gene calls are TRBV5-1 and TRBJ1-1; TCRdb's D gene call, TRBD1, goes unchecked for lack of DNA. The length of the CDR3 is 15 residues. CDR1 SGHRS and CDR2 YFSETQ come from the germline V gene. CDR3: CASSLVDGGTTEAFF. The variable domain in full, completed from reference TRBV5-1 and TRBJ1-1, reads KAGVTQTPRYLIKTRGQQVTLSCSPISGHRSVSWYQQTPGQGLQFLFEYFSETQRNKGNFPGRFSGRQFSNSRSEMNVSTLELGDSALYLCASSLVDGGTTEAFFGQGTRLTVV.

The chain recombines TRBV28 with TRBJ2-7; the TRBD1 assignment by TCRdb is unverifiable without DNA. In germline, CDR1 is MDHEN, CDR2 SYDVKM. The CDR3 runs 14 residues. CDR3 sequence: CASSFRDRGYEQYF.